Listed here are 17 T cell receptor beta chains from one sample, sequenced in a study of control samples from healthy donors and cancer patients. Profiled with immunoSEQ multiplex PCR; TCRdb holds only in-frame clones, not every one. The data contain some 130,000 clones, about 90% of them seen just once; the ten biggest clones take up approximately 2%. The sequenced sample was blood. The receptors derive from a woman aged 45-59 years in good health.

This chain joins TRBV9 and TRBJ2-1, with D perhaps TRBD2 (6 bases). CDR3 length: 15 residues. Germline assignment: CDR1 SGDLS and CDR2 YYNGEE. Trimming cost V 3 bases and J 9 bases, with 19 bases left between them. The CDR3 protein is CASSAPPWGSGEQFF. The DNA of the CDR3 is TGTGCCAGCAGCGCACCCCCCTGGGGTAGCGGTGAGCAGTTCTTC. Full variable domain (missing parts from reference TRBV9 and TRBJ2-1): DSGVTQTPKHLITATGQRVTLRCSPRSGDLSVYWYQQSLDQGLQFLIQYYNGEERAKGNILERFSAQQFPDLHSELNLSSLELGDSALYFCASSAPPWGSGEQFFGPGTRLTVL.

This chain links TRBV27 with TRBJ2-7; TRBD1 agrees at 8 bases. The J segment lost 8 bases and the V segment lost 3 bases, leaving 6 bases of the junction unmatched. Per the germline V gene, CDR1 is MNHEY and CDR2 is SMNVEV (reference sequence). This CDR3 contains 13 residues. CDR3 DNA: TGTGCCAGCAGTTTCCAGGGGGCTTTCCAGCAGTACTTC. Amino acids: CASSFQGAFQQYF.

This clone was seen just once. The CDR3: CASSQVRTGRNTIYF. CDR3 in DNA: TGTGCCAGCAGCCAAGTGAGGACAGGGCGGAACACCATATATTTT. The V call is TRBV3-1 (or the pseudogene TRBV3-2), the J call TRBJ1-3; 8 bases map to TRBD1. V was clipped by 1 base and J by 7 bases; unmatched bases: 6. The CDR3 has 15 residues. In germline, CDR1 is LGHDT, CDR2 YNNKEL (reference sequence).

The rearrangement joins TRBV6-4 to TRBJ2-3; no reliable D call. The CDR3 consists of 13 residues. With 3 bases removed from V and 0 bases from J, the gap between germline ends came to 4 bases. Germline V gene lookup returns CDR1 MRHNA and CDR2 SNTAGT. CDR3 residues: CASSEGSTDTQYF. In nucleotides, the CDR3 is TGTGCCAGCAGTGAGGGCAGCACAGATACGCAGTATTTT.

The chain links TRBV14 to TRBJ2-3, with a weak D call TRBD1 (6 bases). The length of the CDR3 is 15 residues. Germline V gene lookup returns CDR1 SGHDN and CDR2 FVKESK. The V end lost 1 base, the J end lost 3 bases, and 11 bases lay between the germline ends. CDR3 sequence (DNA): TGTGCCAGCAGCCAAGCAGGGGCTAGAACAGATACGCAGTATTTT. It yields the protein CASSQAGARTDTQYF.

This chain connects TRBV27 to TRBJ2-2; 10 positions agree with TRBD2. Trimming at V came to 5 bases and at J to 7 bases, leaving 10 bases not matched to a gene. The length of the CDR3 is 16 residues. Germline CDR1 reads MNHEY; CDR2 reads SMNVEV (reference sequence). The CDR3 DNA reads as TGTGCCAGCAGTCCCTACACTAGCGGGGCTTACGGGGAGCTGTTTTTT. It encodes CASSPYTSGAYGELFF.

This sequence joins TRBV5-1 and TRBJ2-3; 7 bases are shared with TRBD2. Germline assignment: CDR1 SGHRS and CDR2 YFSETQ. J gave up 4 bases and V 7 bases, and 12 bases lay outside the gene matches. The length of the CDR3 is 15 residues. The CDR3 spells CASPPGEGRADTQYF. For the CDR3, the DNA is TGCGCCAGCCCACCTGGGGAGGGCCGGGCAGATACGCAGTATTTT.

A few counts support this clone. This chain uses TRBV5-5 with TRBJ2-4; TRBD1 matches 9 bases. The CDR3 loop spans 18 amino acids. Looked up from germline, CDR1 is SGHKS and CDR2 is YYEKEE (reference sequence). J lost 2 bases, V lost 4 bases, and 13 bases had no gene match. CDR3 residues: CASSQQFRDRVTKNIQYF. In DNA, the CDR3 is TGTGCCAGCAGCCAACAATTCCGGGACAGGGTTACCAAAAACATTCAGTACTTC.

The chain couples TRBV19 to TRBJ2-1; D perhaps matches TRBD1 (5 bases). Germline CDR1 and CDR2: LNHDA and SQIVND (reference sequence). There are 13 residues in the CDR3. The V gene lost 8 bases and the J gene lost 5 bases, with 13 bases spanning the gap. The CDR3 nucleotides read TGTGCCAGTCACCAGGGTTACCACAATGAGCAGTTCTTC. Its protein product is CASHQGYHNEQFF.

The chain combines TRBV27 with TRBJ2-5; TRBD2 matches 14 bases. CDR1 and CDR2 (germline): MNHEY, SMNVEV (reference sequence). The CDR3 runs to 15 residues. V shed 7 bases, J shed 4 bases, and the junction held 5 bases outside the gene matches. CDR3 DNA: TGTGCCAGCATGGGACTAGCGGGAGTACGAGAGACCCAGTACTTC. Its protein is CASMGLAGVRETQYF.

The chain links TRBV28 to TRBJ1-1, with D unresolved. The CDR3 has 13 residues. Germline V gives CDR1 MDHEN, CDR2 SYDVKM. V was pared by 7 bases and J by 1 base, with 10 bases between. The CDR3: CASILAGNTEAFF. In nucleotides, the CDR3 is TGTGCCAGCATATTAGCGGGGAACACTGAAGCTTTCTTT.

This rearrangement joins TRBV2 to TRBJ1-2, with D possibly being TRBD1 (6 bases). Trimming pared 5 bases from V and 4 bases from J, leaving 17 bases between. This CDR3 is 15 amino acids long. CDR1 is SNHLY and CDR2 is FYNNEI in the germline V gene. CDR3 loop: CASSPGAQGPYGYTF. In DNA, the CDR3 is TGTGCCAGCAGTCCAGGGGCCCAGGGTCCCTATGGCTACACCTTC.

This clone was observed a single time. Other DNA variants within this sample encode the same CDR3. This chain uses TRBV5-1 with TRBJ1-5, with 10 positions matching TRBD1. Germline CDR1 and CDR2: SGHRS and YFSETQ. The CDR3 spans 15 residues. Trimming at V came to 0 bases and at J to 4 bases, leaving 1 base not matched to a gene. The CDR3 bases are TGCGCCAGCAGCTTGGAGGGACAGGGGAATCAGCCCCAGCATTTT. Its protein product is CASSLEGQGNQPQHF.

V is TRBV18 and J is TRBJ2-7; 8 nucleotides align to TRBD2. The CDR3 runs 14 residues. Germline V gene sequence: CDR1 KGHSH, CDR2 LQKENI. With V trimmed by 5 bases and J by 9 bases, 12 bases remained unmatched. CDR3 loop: CASSLPGPTSGQYF. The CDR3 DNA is TGTGCCAGCTCATTACCGGGACCCACTAGCGGGCAGTACTTC.

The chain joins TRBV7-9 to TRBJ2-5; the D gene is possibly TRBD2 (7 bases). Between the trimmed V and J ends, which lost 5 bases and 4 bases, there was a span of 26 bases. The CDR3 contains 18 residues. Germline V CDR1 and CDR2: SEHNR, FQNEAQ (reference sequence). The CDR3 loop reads CASSRGGSSGAQGETQYF. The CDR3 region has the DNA TGTGCCAGCAGCCGAGGGGGGTCTAGCGGCGCTCAGGGAGAGACCCAGTACTTC.

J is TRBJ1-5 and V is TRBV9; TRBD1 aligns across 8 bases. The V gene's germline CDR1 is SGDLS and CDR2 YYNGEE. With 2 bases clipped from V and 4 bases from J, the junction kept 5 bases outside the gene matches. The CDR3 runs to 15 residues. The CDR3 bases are TGTGCCAGCAGCGTTTCTGGACAGGGAAATCAGCCCCAGCATTTT. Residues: CASSVSGQGNQPQHF.

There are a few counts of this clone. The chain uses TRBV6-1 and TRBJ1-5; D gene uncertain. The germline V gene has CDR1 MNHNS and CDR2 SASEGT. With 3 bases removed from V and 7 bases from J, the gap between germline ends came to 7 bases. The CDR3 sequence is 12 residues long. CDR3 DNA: TGTGCCAGCAGTGAGGGGTACCAGCCCCAGCATTTT. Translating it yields CASSEGYQPQHF.